Detailed here is one TCR beta chain. The antigen remains undetermined. The source of the sample is a study of vaccination and CD4 T cells after COVID-19. Trimming removed 0 bases from V and 6 bases from J; junction bases left unmatched: 12. This CDR3 is built from 17 residues. Germline V lookup: CDR1 SGHRS, CDR2 YFSETQ. Treatment indicated: approximately nine-day PBMC culture with coronavirus spike peptide pools or control peptides (ViraFEST assay). Cultured CD4+ T-cell DNA underwent Oncomine TCR Beta short-read sequencing. One entry per CDR3 protein, called by TCRdb with MiXCR from the PCR reads. In the table there are 15,000 or so distinct CDR3 sequences, 65% to 80% of which are singletons.

The chain links TRBV5-1 to TRBJ2-1, with 7 bases fitting TRBD2. This receptor was taken from a human donor who had recovered from COVID-19. The sequenced sample consisted of CD4+ T cells from blood, cultured in vitro. The CDR3 DNA reads TGCGCCAGCAGCTTGGCCAGCAGAGGGAGCGGGATCAATGAGCAGTTCTTC. It translates to CASSLASRGSGINEQFF.